The clone carrying this T cell receptor (beta chain) was seen only a few times. What it binds is unknown. This sample is drawn from a study of blood T cells in healthy people across ages. Points from the study as a whole: Roughly linearly, TCR beta diversity per million T cells fell as age increased. Naive T cell percentage and TCR beta diversity correlated strongly.

Sample-barcoded 5' priming and a J-beta primer mix drove a second PCR of roughly 7 to 11 cycles. TCRdb passed the 5' RACE reads through MiXCR, listing each CDR3 protein once. The repertoire consists of 1.2 million to 1.5 million distinct CDR3 sequences, with approximately 59% occurring once and the leading ten covering 6.7%. V was shortened by 6 bases and J by 6 bases, with 9 bases between the two germline ends. The CDR3 length is 12 residues. Germline CDR1 and CDR2: MGHDK and SYGVNS. This sequence joins TRBV25-1 and TRBJ2-1; D perhaps matches TRBD2 (6 bases). The clonotype was recovered from a man aged 18 to 30 in good health. Sequencing was done on a sample of blood. CDR3 loop: CASRGGINEQFF. DNA of the CDR3: TGTGCCAGCAGGGGCGGGATCAATGAGCAGTTCTTC.